This entry lists 30 T cell receptor beta chains sequenced from one sample in a study of T cells expressing NK-cell markers. No DNA is given; TCRdb re-called the 5' RACE reads and lists each CDR3 protein once. Its listing shows 300,000 or so distinct CDR3 sequences. The sample comprised blood T cells: a sorted CD56 or NKG2C T cell subset, CD4+ or CD8+ T cells, or bulk PBMC T cells (not recorded which). These receptors were collected from a woman aged 18 to 75 in good health.

The CDR3 protein is CASSLVSASGPSKAQYF. V usage is TRBV7-2 and J usage is TRBJ2-5; TCRdb selects TRBD1, and the lack of DNA leaves this call unchecked. The CDR3 is 17 amino acids. CDR1 and CDR2 (germline): SGHTA, FQGNSA.

V and J are TRBV5-1 and TRBJ2-7; TCRdb's D call, TRBD2, is unchecked because there is no DNA. The germline V gene encodes CDR1 SGHRS and CDR2 YFSETQ. The CDR3 runs to 15 residues. The CDR3: CASSQGGDYSYEQYF. The full variable domain, with the rest looked up from reference TRBV5-1 and TRBJ2-7, is KAGVTQTPRYLIKTRGQQVTLSCSPISGHRSVSWYQQTPGQGLQFLFEYFSETQRNKGNFPGRFSGRQFSNSRSEMNVSTLELGDSALYLCASSQGGDYSYEQYFGPGTRLTVT.

The genes are TRBV5-1 and TRBJ2-1; as DNA is missing, the TRBD2 call by TCRdb cannot be tested. This CDR3 has 14 residues. Germline CDR1 and CDR2: SGHRS and YFSETQ. CDR3 protein: CASSGGLGNNEQFF.

This CDR3 is CASTDPRDGNNSPLHF. This rearrangement joins TRBV5-1 to TRBJ1-6; checking the TCRdb D call of TRBD1 is not possible without DNA. Germline-derived CDR1 and CDR2 are SGHRS and YFSETQ. The CDR3 contains 16 residues.

The chain is built from TRBV28 and TRBJ2-7; TCRdb picks TRBD2, but there is no DNA to check that call. In germline, CDR1 is MDHEN, CDR2 SYDVKM. CDR3 size: 12 residues. CDR3 region: CASSSSMGERYF.

The chain is built from TRBV7-9 and TRBJ2-5. The CDR3 loop spans 15 amino acids. Germline V gene lookup returns CDR1 SEHNR and CDR2 FQNEAQ (reference sequence). CDR3: CASSLILAFTETQYF. The whole variable domain, filled in from reference TRBV7-9 and TRBJ2-5, reads DTGVSQNPRHKITKRGQNVTFRCDPISEHNRLYWYRQTLGQGPEFLTYFQNEAQLEKSRLLSDRFSAERPKGSFSTLEIQRTEQGDSAMYLCASSLILAFTETQYFGPGTRLLVL.

This chain connects TRBV28 to TRBJ2-3; there is no DNA to check the TCRdb D call of TRBD1. The germline gives CDR1 MDHEN, CDR2 SYDVKM. The CDR3 contains 16 residues. The CDR3 sequence is CASSTNRQGRRDTQYF.

The chain employs TRBV4-2 and TRBJ1-3; TCRdb's D call, TRBD1, is unchecked because there is no DNA. Per germline, CDR1 LGHNA and CDR2 YNFKEQ. The CDR3 covers 16 residues. The CDR3 loop reads CASSQSRTGAGNTIYF.

The chain employs TRBV3-1 and TRBJ1-1; without DNA, the TCRdb call of TRBD1 cannot be checked. CDR3 length equals 17 residues. Germline V lookup: CDR1 LGHDT, CDR2 YNNKEL (reference sequence). The CDR3 reads CASSQDLRGRRNTEAFF.

V and J are TRBV7-3 and TRBJ2-1; no DNA is available, so the TRBD1 call from TCRdb remains unchecked. Germline V gene sequence: CDR1 SGHTA, CDR2 FQGTGA. The CDR3 has 15 residues. CDR3 in amino acids: CASSSSGYSYNEQFF. The entire variable domain, with the rest obtained from reference TRBV7-3 and TRBJ2-1, is as follows: GAGVSQTPSNKVTEKGKYVELRCDPISGHTALYWYRQSLGQGPEFLIYFQGTGAADDSGLPNDRFFAVRPEGSVSTLKIQRTERGDSAVYLCASSSSGYSYNEQFFGPGTRLTVL.

The rearrangement links TRBV20-1 to TRBJ2-1; TCRdb selects TRBD1, and the lack of DNA leaves this call unchecked. CDR1 and CDR2 from the germline V gene are DFQATT and SNEGSKA (reference sequence). There are 15 residues in the CDR3. CDR3 in amino acids: CSAREGGARYNEQFF.

V gene TRBV30 combines with J gene TRBJ1-6; lacking DNA, the TRBD1 call made by TCRdb goes unchecked. The CDR3 is 15 amino acids. Germline CDR1 GTSNPN, CDR2 SVGIG (reference sequence). The CDR3 sequence is CAWSFLEQGRSPLHF.

This chain uses TRBV5-1 with TRBJ2-1; the TRBD1 assignment by TCRdb is unverifiable without DNA. This CDR3 comprises 14 residues. Per the germline V gene, CDR1 is SGHRS and CDR2 is YFSETQ. CDR3 sequence: CASSPGQTYNEQFF.

The J gene is TRBJ2-7, the V gene TRBV7-2. There are 15 residues in the CDR3. Germline lookup yields CDR1 SGHTA and CDR2 FQGNSA. Here the CDR3 reads CASSRGLARSYEQYF.

This chain links TRBV6-2 or TRBV6-3 with TRBJ1-6; TCRdb proposes TRBD1, but this gene call is untestable without DNA. Germline assignment: CDR1 MNHEY and CDR2 SVGEGT. The CDR3 length is 18 residues. The CDR3 here is CASSYVRAKDRENSPLHF.

This chain uses TRBV5-1 with TRBJ2-7; TCRdb's D gene call, TRBD2, goes unchecked for lack of DNA. The CDR3 is made up of 15 amino acids. Germline loops: CDR1 SGHRS, CDR2 YFSETQ. This chain's CDR3 is CASSSWSGLAYEQYF.

The chain joins TRBV18 to TRBJ1-1; TCRdb proposes TRBD1, but this gene call is untestable without DNA. CDR1 and CDR2 (germline): KGHSH, LQKENI. The CDR3 loop spans 14 amino acids. The CDR3 sequence is CASSPTQGATEAFF.

V usage is TRBV29-1 and J usage is TRBJ2-1; no DNA is available, so the TRBD1 call from TCRdb remains unchecked. The germline V gene has CDR1 SQVTM and CDR2 ANQGSEA. This CDR3 spans 12 amino acids. The CDR3 loop is CSVGQGGNEQFF.

The chain couples TRBV12-3 or TRBV12-4 to TRBJ1-4; TCRdb calls TRBD1, which cannot be checked without DNA. The CDR3 spans 12 residues. The CDR3 region is CASNRGRGKLFF.

The chain is built from TRBV11-2 and TRBJ2-5; the D gene TCRdb calls, TRBD1, cannot be checked with no DNA. Germline V gene data show CDR1 as SGHAT and CDR2 as FQNNGV. CDR3 length: 15 residues. The CDR3 here is CASSSRTVVPETQYF.

J is TRBJ2-1 and V is TRBV30; the D gene TCRdb calls, TRBD2, cannot be checked with no DNA. This CDR3 comprises 19 residues. The V gene's germline CDR1 is GTSNPN and CDR2 SVGIG (reference sequence). The CDR3 spells CAWRSRTSGRLGIHNEQFF.

This chain uses TRBV19 with TRBJ1-5. The CDR3 totals 15 residues. CDR1 is LNHDA, CDR2 SQIVND, per germline (reference sequence). This chain's CDR3 is CASRLKDGRSQPQHF.

The J gene is TRBJ2-1, the V gene TRBV11-2; no DNA is available, so the TRBD2 call from TCRdb remains unchecked. Germline V gene sequence: CDR1 SGHAT, CDR2 FQNNGV. The CDR3 runs to 16 residues. CDR3 loop: CASSPQGTSGYNEQFF. Variable domain in full (rest from reference TRBV11-2 and TRBJ2-1): EAGVAQSPRYKIIEKRQSVAFWCNPISGHATLYWYQQILGQGPKLLIQFQNNGVVDDSQLPKDRFSAERLKGVDSTLKIQPAKLEDSAVYLCASSPQGTSGYNEQFFGPGTRLTVL.

The chain uses TRBV14 and TRBJ2-1. Germline V gene sequence: CDR1 SGHDN, CDR2 FVKESK. There are 16 residues in the CDR3. The CDR3: CASSLLGSRSYNEQFF.

The chain carries TRBV12-3 or TRBV12-4 and TRBJ1-4. The CDR3 is 15 amino acids. CDR3 amino acids: CASTADGAGYEKLFF.

The J gene is TRBJ1-6, the V gene TRBV6-1; TCRdb outputs TRBD1, but without DNA this stays unchecked. The CDR3 totals 16 residues. Germline V gene data show CDR1 as MNHNS and CDR2 as SASEGT. CDR3 in amino acids: CASGKTGSSYNSPLHF.

This CDR3 reads CASSSGGGPQPQHF. The chain employs TRBV7-2 and TRBJ1-5; TCRdb's D call, TRBD1, is unchecked because there is no DNA. This CDR3 is built from 14 residues. Germline CDR1 reads SGHTA; CDR2 reads FQGNSA.

The chain uses TRBV27 and TRBJ2-2. The CDR3 covers 15 residues. The germline CDR1 and CDR2 sequences are MNHEY and SMNVEV (reference sequence). CDR3 sequence: CASSFSGRNTGELFF.

V usage is TRBV7-9 and J usage is TRBJ1-3; the TRBD1 assignment by TCRdb is unverifiable without DNA. This CDR3 is built from 13 residues. Germline-derived CDR1 and CDR2 are SEHNR and FQNEAQ (reference sequence). The CDR3 spells CASSTLPGDSVYF.

CDR3 residues: CATSGKTGDGYTF. The genes are TRBV24-1 and TRBJ1-2; TCRdb names TRBD1, which stays unverified in the absence of DNA. The germline V gene encodes CDR1 KGHDR and CDR2 SFDVKD. The length of the CDR3 is 13 residues.